Below, 21 T cell receptor beta chains from the same sample are listed, as sequenced in a study of blood T cell repertoires in COVID-19. Measured with immunoSEQ multiplex PCR; TCRdb has only the in-frame clones, and not every one. This table holds about 100,000 clones, around four fifths found once. What was sequenced was peripheral blood. The source is a woman in her seventies with acute or convalescent COVID-19.

The chain uses TRBV6-5 and TRBJ1-2; TRBD1 matches at 7 bases. The CDR3 totals 14 residues. Trimming at V came to 2 bases and at J to 4 bases, leaving 4 bases not matched to a gene. CDR1 and CDR2 (germline): MNHEY, SVGAGI. Written as DNA, the CDR3 is TGTGCCAGCAGTTACGACAGGGTGGGCTATGGCTACACCTTC. The encoded protein is CASSYDRVGYGYTF.

V and J are TRBV6-5 and TRBJ1-2; tentatively, D is TRBD1 (6 bases). V lost 6 bases, J lost 8 bases, and 16 bases lay in between. Germline CDR1 and CDR2: MNHEY and SVGAGI. This CDR3 has 13 residues. Written as DNA, the CDR3 is TGTGCCAGCAGGACGAGACAGGCCGAGGGCTACACCTTC. This codes for CASRTRQAEGYTF.

This chain links TRBV7-8 with TRBJ1-4; a possible D gene is TRBD1 (6 bases). Germline V gives CDR1 SGHVS, CDR2 FQNEAQ. Trimming took 5 bases from V and 7 from J, leaving 17 bases between them. The CDR3 spans 15 residues. The chain's CDR3 is CASSPRGGSGEKLFF. The CDR3 DNA reads TGTGCCAGCAGCCCGCGGGGGGGCAGTGGTGAAAAACTGTTTTTT.

The CDR3 region is CASIWTGGGNQPQHF. CDR3 nucleotides: TGTGCCAGCATTTGGACAGGGGGGGGCAATCAGCCCCAGCATTTT. J is TRBJ1-5 and V is TRBV28; 10 bases line up with TRBD1. The germline V gene encodes CDR1 MDHEN and CDR2 SYDVKM. The CDR3 runs 15 residues. Unmatched junction bases numbered 5, after V lost 7 bases and J lost 2 bases.

The chain employs TRBV3-1 (or the pseudogene TRBV3-2) and TRBJ1-4, with TRBD1 as a possible D gene (6 bases). With 0 bases removed from V and 8 bases from J, the gap between germline ends came to 28 bases. The CDR3 has 20 residues. Germline V gene sequence: CDR1 LGHDT, CDR2 YNNKEL (reference sequence). CDR3 DNA sequence: TGTGCCAGCAGCCAAGAAGGGGCCCGTCGGGGGGCGCTTGATGGGGAAAAACTGTTTTTT. Residues: CASSQEGARRGALDGEKLFF.

The chain has TRBV5-1 and TRBJ2-5; the D gene is possibly TRBD1 (6 bases). The V gene lost 1 base and the J gene lost 3 bases, with 10 bases spanning the gap. This CDR3 contains 14 residues. From germline, CDR1 is SGHRS and CDR2 YFSETQ. The CDR3 coding sequence is TGCGCCAGCAGCTTGTGGTCAGGGGAAGAGACCCAGTACTTC. Encoded protein: CASSLWSGEETQYF.

The V call is TRBV3-1 (or the pseudogene TRBV3-2), the J call TRBJ2-1; 9 bases match TRBD2. Per the germline V gene, CDR1 is LGHDT and CDR2 is YNNKEL (reference sequence). The CDR3 has 16 residues. With 0 bases clipped from V and 8 bases from J, the junction kept 8 bases outside the gene matches. The CDR3 DNA reads TGTGCCAGCAGCCAAGATAAGGTAGCGGGGGATGATGAGCAGTTCTTC. Translating gives CASSQDKVAGDDEQFF.

The chain carries TRBV2 and TRBJ2-3; TRBD2 agrees at 10 bases. This CDR3 region has 15 residues. Looked up from germline, CDR1 is SNHLY and CDR2 is FYNNEI. The V gene end was trimmed by 6 bases and the J gene end by 3 bases; junction bases not matched to a gene: 6. The DNA of the CDR3 is TGTGCCAGCAGCCAGGGACTAGCGAGGACAGATACGCAGTATTTT. It translates to CASSQGLARTDTQYF.

The J gene is TRBJ2-2, the V gene TRBV18, with D perhaps TRBD1 (5 bases). Germline-derived CDR1 and CDR2 are KGHSH and LQKENI. The CDR3 contains 13 residues. Trimming took off 4 bases at V and 4 bases at J, with 7 bases between the two ends. CDR3 amino acids: CASSLQGTGELFF. Here the CDR3 DNA reads TGTGCCAGCTCACTGCAGGGCACCGGGGAGCTGTTTTTT.

V and J are TRBV11-2 and TRBJ1-1; D perhaps matches TRBD1 (5 bases). This CDR3 contains 15 residues. CDR1 is SGHAT and CDR2 is FQNNGV in the germline V gene. The ends were cut back, 7 bases at V and 1 base at J, with 16 bases in the middle. Here the CDR3 reads CASIRSWGGNTEAFF. DNA for the CDR3: TGTGCCAGCATCAGATCATGGGGGGGGAACACTGAAGCTTTCTTT. Filled out from reference TRBV11-2 and TRBJ1-1, the complete variable domain reads EAGVAQSPRYKIIEKRQSVAFWCNPISGHATLYWYQQILGQGPKLLIQFQNNGVVDDSQLPKDRFSAERLKGVDSTLKIQPAKLEDSAVYLCASIRSWGGNTEAFFGQGTRLTVV.

CDR3 sequence: CATTPSVGSPLHF. The DNA for the CDR3 is TGCGCCACCACCCCCTCGGTCGGTTCACCCCTCCACTTT. The J gene is TRBJ1-6, the V gene TRBV10-2; no firm D call. V was pared by 10 bases and J by 9 bases, with 16 bases between. Per the germline V gene, CDR1 is WSHSY and CDR2 is SAAADI. The CDR3 runs to 13 residues.

The chain combines TRBV7-9 with TRBJ2-1; TRBD2 agrees at 13 bases. The CDR3 has 16 amino acids. Germline-derived CDR1 and CDR2 are SEHNR and FQNEAQ (reference sequence). The J segment lost 8 bases and the V segment lost 3 bases, leaving 7 bases of the junction unmatched. The CDR3 DNA reads as TGTGCCAGCAGCTTCCGATCCGGGACTAGCGGGGATGAGCAGTTCTTC. Its protein product is CASSFRSGTSGDEQFF.

The V call is TRBV3-1 (or the pseudogene TRBV3-2), the J call TRBJ2-3; possibly TRBD2 for D (5 bases). The V gene's germline CDR1 is LGHDT and CDR2 YNNKEL (reference sequence). The CDR3 runs to 14 residues. V dropped 2 bases and J dropped 3 bases, with 9 bases sitting between them. CDR3 bases: TGTGCCAGCAGCCAATTGGGAGCGACAGATACGCAGTATTTT. Encoded protein: CASSQLGATDTQYF.

The chain carries TRBV5-1 and TRBJ2-3, with D possibly TRBD2 on 6 matching bases. This CDR3 region has 15 residues. Germline lookup yields CDR1 SGHRS and CDR2 YFSETQ. Trimming took off 1 base at V and 0 bases at J, with 9 bases between the two ends. Here the CDR3 reads CASSLQGTSTDTQYF. CDR3 nucleotide sequence: TGCGCCAGCAGCTTGCAAGGGACTAGCACAGATACGCAGTATTTT.

This chain links TRBV6-6 with TRBJ1-1; TRBD1 matches 8 bases. V shed 2 bases, J shed 5 bases, and the junction held 1 base outside the gene matches. The CDR3 has 13 amino acids. CDR1 is MNHNY and CDR2 is SVGAGI in the germline V gene (reference sequence). The CDR3 DNA reads TGTGCCAGCAGTTACGACAGGGGAACTGAAGCTTTCTTT. Amino acids: CASSYDRGTEAFF.

The rearrangement links TRBV2 to TRBJ2-7; D not certain. The CDR3 length is 13 residues. V gave up 3 bases and J gave up 3 bases, with 9 bases separating them. Germline-derived CDR1 and CDR2 are SNHLY and FYNNEI. CDR3 loop: CASSESQNYEQYV. CDR3 in DNA: TGTGCCAGCAGTGAGTCCCAGAACTACGAGCAGTACGTC.

The chain joins TRBV5-1 to TRBJ1-1; the D gene is possibly TRBD1 (6 bases). From germline, CDR1 is SGHRS and CDR2 YFSETQ. The CDR3 consists of 15 residues. Trimming pared 4 bases from V and 4 bases from J, leaving 17 bases between. The CDR3 reads CASSGGGARATEAFF. The CDR3 DNA sequence: TGCGCCAGCAGCGGTGGGGGGGCCAGGGCCACTGAAGCTTTCTTT.

The CDR3 loop reads CASSISRQPNTEAFF. The DNA for the CDR3 is TGTGCCAGTAGTATCTCGCGGCAACCGAACACTGAAGCTTTCTTT. The chain recombines TRBV19 with TRBJ1-1, with D unresolved. CDR1 is LNHDA, CDR2 SQIVND, per germline (reference sequence). This CDR3 contains 15 residues. Trimming cost V 3 bases and J 1 base, with 12 bases left between them. Using reference TRBV19 and TRBJ1-1 for the parts outside the CDR3, the full variable domain is DGGITQSPKYLFRKEGQNVTLSCEQNLNHDAMYWYRQDPGQGLRLIYYSQIVNDFQKGDIAEGYSVSREKKESFPLTVTSAQKNPTAFYLCASSISRQPNTEAFFGQGTRLTVV.

This rearrangement joins TRBV3-1 (or the pseudogene TRBV3-2) to TRBJ1-2; a weak D match, TRBD1 (5 bases). The length of the CDR3 is 13 residues. The V end was cut by 5 bases, the J end by 7 bases, with 14 bases between. Germline V gene lookup returns CDR1 LGHDT and CDR2 YNNKEL (reference sequence). The CDR3 sequence is CASSSGQLLGYTF. The CDR3 DNA follows: TGTGCCAGCAGCTCCGGACAACTGCTTGGCTACACCTTC.

This chain links TRBV24-1 with TRBJ2-2; D remains unclear. V was clipped by 5 bases and J by 5 bases, with 5 bases between them. CDR1 KGHDR and CDR2 SFDVKD come from the germline V gene. CDR3 size: 12 residues. In nucleotides, the CDR3 is TGTGCCACCAGTGGCAGAACCGGGGAGCTGTTTTTT. As protein: CATSGRTGELFF.

The chain carries TRBV27 and TRBJ2-2, with 13 bases that match TRBD2. V lost 9 bases and J lost 4; bases outside the gene matches: 17. Germline lookup yields CDR1 MNHEY and CDR2 SMNVEV (reference sequence). This CDR3 region has 19 residues. CDR3 amino acids: CASYPAPTSGGLITGELFF. The CDR3 nucleotides read TGTGCCAGTTACCCCGCCCCGACTAGCGGGGGGCTCATCACCGGGGAGCTGTTTTTT.